This section outlines one T cell receptor (beta chain) sequence together with its context. Its target is unknown. The sample is drawn from a study of cytomegalovirus exposure and HLA in healthy donors. Study-level results: In an earlier analysis, about 87% or about 30%: the productive usage of most TCR beta V segments.

The CDR3 length is 15 residues. V was clipped by 0 bases and J by 8 bases, with 12 bases between them. Germline V CDR1 and CDR2: SGHRS, YFSETQ. It was with 60 Vbeta and 13 Jbeta primers that the PCR ran. This table comes from immunoSEQ multiplex PCR, and its TCRdb copy is limited to in-frame clones, with some not included. Here the sample table reports some 120,000 clones. V gene TRBV5-1 combines with J gene TRBJ1-6; TRBD1 is a possible D gene (6 bases). The sample taken for sequencing was PBMCs. The receptor was isolated from a man between 18 and 35 years old in good health and CMV-seronegative. The CDR3 nucleotides read TGCGCCAGCAGCTTGGCCGGGACAAATTATTCACCCCTCCACTTT. This sequence encodes CASSLAGTNYSPLHF. Full variable domain (missing parts from reference TRBV5-1 and TRBJ1-6): KAGVTQTPRYLIKTRGQQVTLSCSPISGHRSVSWYQQTPGQGLQFLFEYFSETQRNKGNFPGRFSGRQFSNSRSEMNVSTLELGDSALYLCASSLAGTNYSPLHFGNGTRLTVT.